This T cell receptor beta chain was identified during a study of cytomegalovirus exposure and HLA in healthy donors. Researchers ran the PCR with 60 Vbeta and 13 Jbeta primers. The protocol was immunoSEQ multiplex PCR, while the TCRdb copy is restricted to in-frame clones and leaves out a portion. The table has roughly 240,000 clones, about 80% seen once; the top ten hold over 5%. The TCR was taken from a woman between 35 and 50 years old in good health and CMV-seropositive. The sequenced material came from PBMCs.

CDR3 in DNA: TGTGCCAGCAGCTTAGGGCGGCAAAATACGCAGTATTTT. As protein: CASSLGRQNTQYF. The V and J genes are TRBV11-2 and TRBJ2-3; no definite D call. The CDR3 has 13 amino acids. CDR1 and CDR2 (germline): SGHAT, FQNNGV. V was trimmed by 1 base and J by 7 bases, leaving 9 bases between them.